This T cell receptor (beta chain) was recovered during a study of T-cell reconstitution after alpha-beta-depleted transplantation in children. This clonotype has a count of ten or more. As it was prepared, the TCRbeta library received unique molecular identifiers. MiXCR, run by TCRdb on the PCR reads, gives a single entry per CDR3 protein. The data contain more than 550,000 distinct CDR3 sequences, over 9.5% of them singletons. This CDR3 region has 15 residues. The V end lost 0 bases, the J end lost 1 base, and 8 bases lay between the germline ends. Germline CDR1 reads SGHRS; CDR2 reads YFSETQ. The receptor's source is a human donor who donated a stem cell graft to a child with acute myeloid leukemia. The input for sequencing was PBMCs from the stem cell graft donor, taken from the stem cell graft. The chain carries TRBV5-1 and TRBJ1-3; D is undetermined. The CDR3: CASSLVLGSGNTIYF. The CDR3 DNA sequence: TGCGCCAGCAGCTTGGTTTTGGGGTCTGGAAACACCATATATTTT.